This T cell receptor (beta chain) was captured in a study of Ad26.COV2.S vaccination and SARS-CoV-2 variants. The CDR3 is 15 amino acids. Unmatched junction bases numbered 4, after V lost 2 bases and J lost 6 bases. Germline CDR1 and CDR2: LNHDA and SQIVND (reference sequence). Measured with immunoSEQ multiplex PCR; TCRdb has only the in-frame clones, and not every one. This sample yields over 400,000 clones, of which over 80% are seen a single time; less than 2% belongs to the top ten. Treatment meaning: roughly 19 received Ad26.COV2.S at low or high dose, single or two shots; 5 received placebo; per-sample allocation not given. On day 63 after the first injection, vaccine and placebo recipients gave samples.

This clonotype was obtained from a person between 18 and 60 years old who received the Ad26.COV2.S COVID-19 vaccine or a placebo. The J gene is TRBJ2-1, the V gene TRBV19; TRBD2 aligns across 10 bases. Sequencing was performed on peripheral blood, taken in a trial of Ad26.COV2.S vaccine versus placebo. Written as DNA, the CDR3 is TGTGCCAGTAGTATATTGGCTAGCGGGGGCAATGAGCAGTTCTTC. Protein sequence: CASSILASGGNEQFF.